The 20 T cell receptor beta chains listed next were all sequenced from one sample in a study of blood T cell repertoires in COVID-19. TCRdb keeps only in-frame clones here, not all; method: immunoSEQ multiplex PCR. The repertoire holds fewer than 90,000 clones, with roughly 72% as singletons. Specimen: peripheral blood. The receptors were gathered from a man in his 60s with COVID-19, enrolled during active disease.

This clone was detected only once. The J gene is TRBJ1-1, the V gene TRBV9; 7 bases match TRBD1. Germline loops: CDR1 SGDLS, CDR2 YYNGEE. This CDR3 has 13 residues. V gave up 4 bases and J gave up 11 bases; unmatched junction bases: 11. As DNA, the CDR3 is TGTGCCAGCAGCCCGACCGACAGGGTTAAGGCTTTCTTT. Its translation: CASSPTDRVKAFF.

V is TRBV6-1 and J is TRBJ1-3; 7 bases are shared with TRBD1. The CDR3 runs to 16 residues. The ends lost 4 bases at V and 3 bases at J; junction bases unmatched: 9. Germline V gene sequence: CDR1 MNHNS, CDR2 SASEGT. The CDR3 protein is CASSVDREIGGNTIYF. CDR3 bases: TGTGCCAGCAGTGTAGACAGGGAAATAGGTGGAAACACCATATATTTT.

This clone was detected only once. CDR3: CSASAGNGYTF. The CDR3 nucleotides are TGCAGTGCTAGTGCGGGGAATGGCTACACCTTC. This chain connects TRBV20-1 to TRBJ1-2; D remains unclear. This CDR3 has 11 amino acids. V was clipped by 3 bases and J by 6 bases, with 8 bases between them. Germline CDR1 reads DFQATT; CDR2 reads SNEGSKA (reference sequence).

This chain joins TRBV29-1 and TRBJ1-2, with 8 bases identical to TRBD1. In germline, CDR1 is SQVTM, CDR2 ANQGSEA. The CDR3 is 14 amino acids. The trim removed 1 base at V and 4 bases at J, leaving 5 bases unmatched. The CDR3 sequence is CSVEGGGQVYGYTF. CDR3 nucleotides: TGCAGCGTTGAAGGAGGGGGACAGGTCTATGGCTACACCTTC.

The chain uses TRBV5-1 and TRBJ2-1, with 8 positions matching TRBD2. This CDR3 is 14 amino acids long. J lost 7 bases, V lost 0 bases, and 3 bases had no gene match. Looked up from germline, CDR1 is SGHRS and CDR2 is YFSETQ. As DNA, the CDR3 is TGCGCCAGCAGCTTGGAAGCGGGGGTTAATGAGCAGTTCTTC. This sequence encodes CASSLEAGVNEQFF.

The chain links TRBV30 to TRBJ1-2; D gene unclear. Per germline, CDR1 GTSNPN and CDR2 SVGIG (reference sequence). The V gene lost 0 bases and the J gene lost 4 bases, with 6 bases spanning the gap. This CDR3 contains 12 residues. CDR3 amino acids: CAWSVSSYGYTF. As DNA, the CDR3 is TGTGCCTGGAGTGTAAGTAGCTATGGCTACACCTTC.

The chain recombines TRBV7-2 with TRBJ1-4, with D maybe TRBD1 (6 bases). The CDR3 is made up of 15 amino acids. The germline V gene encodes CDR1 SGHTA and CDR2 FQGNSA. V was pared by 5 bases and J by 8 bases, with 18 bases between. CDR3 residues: CASSPVVGGREKLFF. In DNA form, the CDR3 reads TGTGCCAGCAGCCCAGTAGTGGGGGGGCGAGAAAAACTGTTTTTT.

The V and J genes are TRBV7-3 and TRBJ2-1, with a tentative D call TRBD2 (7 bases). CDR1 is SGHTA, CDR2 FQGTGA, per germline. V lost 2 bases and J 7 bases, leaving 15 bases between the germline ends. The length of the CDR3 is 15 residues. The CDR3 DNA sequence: TGTGCCAGCAGCTTAGCGGGGGCCCCCAATAATGAGCAGTTCTTC. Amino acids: CASSLAGAPNNEQFF. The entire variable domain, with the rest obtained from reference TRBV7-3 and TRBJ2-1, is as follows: GAGVSQTPSNKVTEKGKYVELRCDPISGHTALYWYRQSLGQGPEFLIYFQGTGAADDSGLPNDRFFAVRPEGSVSTLKIQRTERGDSAVYLCASSLAGAPNNEQFFGPGTRLTVL.

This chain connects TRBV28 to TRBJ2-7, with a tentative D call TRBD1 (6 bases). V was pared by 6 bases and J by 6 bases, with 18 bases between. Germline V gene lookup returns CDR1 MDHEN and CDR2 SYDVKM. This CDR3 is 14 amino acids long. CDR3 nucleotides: TGTGCCAGCAGAACTCCAGGGGTCCCACGCGAGCAGTACTTC. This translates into CASRTPGVPREQYF. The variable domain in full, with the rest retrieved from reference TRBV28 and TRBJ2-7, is DVKVTQSSRYLVKRTGEKVFLECVQDMDHENMFWYRQDPGLGLRLIYFSYDVKMKEKGDIPEGYSVSREKKERFSLILESASTNQTSMYLCASRTPGVPREQYFGPGTRLTVT.

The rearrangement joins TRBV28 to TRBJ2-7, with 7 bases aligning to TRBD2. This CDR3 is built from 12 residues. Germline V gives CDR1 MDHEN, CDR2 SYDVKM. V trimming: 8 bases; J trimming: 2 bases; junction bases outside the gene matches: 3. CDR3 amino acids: CASVSGTYEQYF. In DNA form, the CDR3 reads TGTGCCAGCGTGAGCGGGACCTACGAGCAGTACTTC.

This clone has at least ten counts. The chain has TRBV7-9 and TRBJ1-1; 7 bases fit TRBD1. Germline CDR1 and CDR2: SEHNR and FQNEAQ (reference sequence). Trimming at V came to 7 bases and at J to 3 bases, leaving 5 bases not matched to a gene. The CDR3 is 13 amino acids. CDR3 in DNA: TGTGCCAGCACCCTTACAGGGGACACTGAAGCTTTCTTT. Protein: CASTLTGDTEAFF.

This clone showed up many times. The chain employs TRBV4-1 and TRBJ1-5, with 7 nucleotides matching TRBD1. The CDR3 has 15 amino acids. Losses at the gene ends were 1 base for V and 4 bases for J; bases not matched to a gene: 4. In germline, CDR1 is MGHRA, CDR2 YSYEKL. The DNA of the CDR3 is TGCGCCAGCAGCCAAGTAAAGACAGGGAATCAGCCCCAGCATTTT. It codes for CASSQVKTGNQPQHF.

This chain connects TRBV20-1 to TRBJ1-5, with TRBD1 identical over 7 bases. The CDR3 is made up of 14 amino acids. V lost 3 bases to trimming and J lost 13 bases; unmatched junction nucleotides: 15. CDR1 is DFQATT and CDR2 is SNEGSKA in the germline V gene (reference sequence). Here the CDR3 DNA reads TGCAGTGCTAGTGGATCCAGGGGGGATCATAGGCAGCATTTT. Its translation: CSASGSRGDHRQHF.

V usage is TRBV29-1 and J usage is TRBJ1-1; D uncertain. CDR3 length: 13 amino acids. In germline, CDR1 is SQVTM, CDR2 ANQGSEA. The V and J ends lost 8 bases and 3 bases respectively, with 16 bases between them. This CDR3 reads CSYEREEDTEAFF. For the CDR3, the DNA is TGCAGCTACGAGCGGGAGGAGGACACTGAAGCTTTCTTT. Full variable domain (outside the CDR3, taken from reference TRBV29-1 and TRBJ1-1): SAVISQKPSRDICQRGTSLTIQCQVDSQVTMMFWYRQQPGQSLTLIATANQGSEATYESGFVIDKFPISRPNLTFSTLTVSNMSPEDSSIYLCSYEREEDTEAFFGQGTRLTVV.

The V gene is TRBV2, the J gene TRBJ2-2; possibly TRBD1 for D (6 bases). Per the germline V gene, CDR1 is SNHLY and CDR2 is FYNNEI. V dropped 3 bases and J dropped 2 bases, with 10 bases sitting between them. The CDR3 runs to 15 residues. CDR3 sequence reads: CASSERDTNTGELFF. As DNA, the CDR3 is TGTGCCAGCAGTGAGAGGGACACCAACACCGGGGAGCTGTTTTTT.

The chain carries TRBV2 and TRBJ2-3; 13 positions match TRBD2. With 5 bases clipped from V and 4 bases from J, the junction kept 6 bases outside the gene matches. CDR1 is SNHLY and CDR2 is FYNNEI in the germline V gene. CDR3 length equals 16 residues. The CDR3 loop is CASSSGTSGEADTQYF. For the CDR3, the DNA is TGTGCCAGCAGTAGTGGGACTAGCGGGGAGGCAGATACGCAGTATTTT. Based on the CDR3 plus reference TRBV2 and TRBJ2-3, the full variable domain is EPEVTQTPSHQVTQMGQEVILRCVPISNHLYFYWYRQILGQKVEFLVSFYNNEISEKSEIFDDQFSVERPDGSNFTLKIRSTKLEDSAMYFCASSSGTSGEADTQYFGPGTRLTVL.

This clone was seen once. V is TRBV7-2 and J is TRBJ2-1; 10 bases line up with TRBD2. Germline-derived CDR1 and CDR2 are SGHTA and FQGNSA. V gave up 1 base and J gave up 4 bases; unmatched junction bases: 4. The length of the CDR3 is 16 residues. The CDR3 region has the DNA TGTGCCAGCAGCTTAGTTAGTAGCGGGGGGTACAATGAGCAGTTCTTC. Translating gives CASSLVSSGGYNEQFF.

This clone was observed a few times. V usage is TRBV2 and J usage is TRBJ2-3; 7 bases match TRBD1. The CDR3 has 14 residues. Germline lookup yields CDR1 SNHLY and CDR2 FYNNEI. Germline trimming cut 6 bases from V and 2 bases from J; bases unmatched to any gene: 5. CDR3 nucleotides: TGTGCCAGCAGGAGGGGACAGCTCACAGATACGCAGTATTTT. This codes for CASRRGQLTDTQYF. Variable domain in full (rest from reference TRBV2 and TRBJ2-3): EPEVTQTPSHQVTQMGQEVILRCVPISNHLYFYWYRQILGQKVEFLVSFYNNEISEKSEIFDDQFSVERPDGSNFTLKIRSTKLEDSAMYFCASRRGQLTDTQYFGPGTRLTVL.

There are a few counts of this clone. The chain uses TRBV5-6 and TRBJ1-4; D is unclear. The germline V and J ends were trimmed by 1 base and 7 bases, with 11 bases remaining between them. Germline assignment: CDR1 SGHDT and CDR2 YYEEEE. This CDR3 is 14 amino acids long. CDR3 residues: CASSLTATFEKLFF. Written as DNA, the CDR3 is TGTGCCAGCAGCTTGACAGCCACATTTGAAAAACTGTTTTTT.

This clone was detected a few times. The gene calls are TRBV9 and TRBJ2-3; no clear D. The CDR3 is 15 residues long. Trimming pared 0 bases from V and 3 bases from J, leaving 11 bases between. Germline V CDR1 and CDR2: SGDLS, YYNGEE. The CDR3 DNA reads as TGTGCCAGCAGCGTAGATCCCATCCAGACAGATACGCAGTATTTT. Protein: CASSVDPIQTDTQYF.